This TCR beta chain was recovered during a study of blood T cell repertoires in COVID-19. Overall study context: The cDNA or gDNA used as material had been derived from T cells, B-cell-depleted T cells, or PBMCs.

Libraries were prepared by immunoSEQ multiplex PCR; TCRdb keeps only in-frame clonotypes and omits some of them. The data show around 280,000 clones, approximately 86% seen once. Germline V CDR1 and CDR2: MGHRA, YSYEKL. Trimming stripped 4 bases from V and 5 bases from J, with 12 bases between. The CDR3 is 14 residues long. This clonotype originated in a man aged 70 or older with acute or convalescent COVID-19. Sequenced sample: peripheral blood. The chain recombines TRBV4-1 with TRBJ1-5; tentatively, D is TRBD1 (6 bases). The CDR3 is CASSPQGSDQPQHF. The CDR3 bases are TGCGCCAGCAGCCCACAGGGATCGGATCAGCCCCAGCATTTT.